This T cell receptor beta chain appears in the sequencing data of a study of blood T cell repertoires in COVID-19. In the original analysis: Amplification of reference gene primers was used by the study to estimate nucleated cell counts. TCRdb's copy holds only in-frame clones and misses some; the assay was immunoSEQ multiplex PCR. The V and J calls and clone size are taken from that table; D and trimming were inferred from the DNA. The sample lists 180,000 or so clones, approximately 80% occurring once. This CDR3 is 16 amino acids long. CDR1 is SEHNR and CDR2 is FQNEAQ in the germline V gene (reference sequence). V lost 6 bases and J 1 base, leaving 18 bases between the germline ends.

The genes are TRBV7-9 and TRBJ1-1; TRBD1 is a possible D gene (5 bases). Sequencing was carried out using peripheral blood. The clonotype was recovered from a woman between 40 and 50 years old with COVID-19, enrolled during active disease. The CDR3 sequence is CASRRWGGSENTEAFF. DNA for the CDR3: TGTGCCAGCAGACGATGGGGGGGATCGGAGAACACTGAAGCTTTCTTT.